These T cell receptor beta chains were read from a single sample in a study of blood T cell repertoires in COVID-19. Profiling relied on immunoSEQ multiplex PCR, and the TCRdb table lists in-frame clones only, not all of them. Of 200,000 or so clones detected, around three quarters appear once; the ten largest clones hold approximately 6%. The sample was peripheral blood. These receptors were obtained from a woman aged 70-85 years with acute or convalescent COVID-19. Both conserved end residues are part of each CDR3. The D gene is left open where the match is weak. Expanded clones get a size class; other rows say once, few or many, or leave the size out.

D,V,size,J,DNA,CDR3
TRBD1,TRBV9,once,TRBJ1-6,TGTGCCAGCAGCGTAGGGACAGGGGATAATTCACCCCTCCACTTT,CASSVGTGDNSPLHF
NA,TRBV6-1,few,TRBJ2-4,TGTGCCAGCAGTGAAGGGCTAGTGGACATTCAGTACTTC,CASSEGLVDIQYF
NA,TRBV19,NA,TRBJ2-2,TGTGCCAGTAGTATCTTTAAGAACACCGGGGAGCTGTTTTTT,CASSIFKNTGELFF
TRBD2,TRBV14,NA,TRBJ2-4,TGTGCCAGCAGCCAAGGGGGAATAGCGGGAGCCAAAAACATTCAGTACTTC,CASSQGGIAGAKNIQYF
TRBD1,TRBV29-1,NA,TRBJ2-5,TGCAGCGTTGCCGGGACAGGGAGAGAGACCCAGTACTTC,CSVAGTGRETQYF
NA,TRBV6-5,NA,TRBJ2-5,TGTGCCAGCAGGTCTCCAGGGGTACGGACCCAGTACTTC,CASRSPGVRTQYF
TRBD1,TRBV5-4,few,TRBJ1-3,TGTGCCAGCAGCTTGGGACAGGGGGCGTCTGGAAACACCATATATTTT,CASSLGQGASGNTIYF
TRBD1,TRBV5-1,NA,TRBJ1-1,TGCGCCAGCAGCTTGGCTTCTCCGGGACAGGGCAACACTGAAGCTTTCTTT,CASSLASPGQGNTEAFF
TRBD2,TRBV5-4,NA,TRBJ2-5,TGTGCTAGCAGCTTGGTCGGGACTAGGGAAGAGACCCAGTACTTC,CASSLVGTREETQYF
NA,TRBV28,NA,TRBJ2-7,TGTGCCAGCACCGGAGGCGGGACAGACTACGAGCAGTACTTC,CASTGGGTDYEQYF
TRBD1,TRBV7-9,NA,TRBJ1-5,TGTGCCAGCAGCTTAGAGGGGGCCAGTCAGCCCCAGCATTTT,CASSLEGASQPQHF
TRBD1,TRBV19,NA,TRBJ1-5,TGTGCCAGTAGTATACGGACAGGGGTGAGCAATCAGCCCCAGCATTTT,CASSIRTGVSNQPQHF
NA,TRBV2,few,TRBJ1-4,TGTGCCAGCAGTGGGAACAGGGAGAGTGAAAAACTGTTTTTT,CASSGNRESEKLFF
TRBD1,TRBV30,NA,TRBJ1-1,TGTGCCCGCCGACAGGGGAACACTGAAGCTTTCTTT,CARRQGNTEAFF
TRBD2,TRBV19,NA,TRBJ2-1,TGTGCCAGTAGTCCCAGAGGACTAGCGGGGGGGGATGAGCAGTTCTTC,CASSPRGLAGGDEQFF
TRBD1,TRBV28,NA,TRBJ2-2,TGTGCCAGCAGCCATGACAGGGTGTCGACCGGGGAGCTGTTTTTT,CASSHDRVSTGELFF
NA,TRBV7-9,NA,TRBJ1-2,TGTGCCAGCAGCTTAGCCGGGTCGGGTGGCTACACCTTC,CASSLAGSGGYTF
NA,TRBV19,NA,TRBJ2-7,TGTGCCAGTAGTTTAGGGTCGGCCTACGAGCAGTACTTC,CASSLGSAYEQYF
NA,TRBV11-3,NA,TRBJ1-1,TGTGCCAGCAGCTCGGACAGTGAAGCTTTCTTT,CASSSDSEAFF
TRBD1,TRBV28,NA,TRBJ1-2,TGTGCCAGCTCCTACCAGGGGACAGGCGACTTC,CASSYQGTGDF
NA,TRBV6-5,NA,TRBJ1-6,TGTGCCACATTCTCTTTACAGGGTTATTCACCCCTCCACTTT,CATFSLQGYSPLHF
NA,TRBV30,NA,TRBJ1-3,TGTGCCTGCCGGCAGGGGCTAAACACCATATATTTT,CACRQGLNTIYF
NA,TRBV5-5,NA,TRBJ1-4,TGTGCCAGCAGCTTTGCTCAGGGTTGGGGTAATGAAAAACTGTTTTTT,CASSFAQGWGNEKLFF
TRBD1,TRBV19,NA,TRBJ2-7,TGTGCCAGTAGTCCCACTCGGCGGGACAGGGGGGTCTACGAGCAGTACTTC,CASSPTRRDRGVYEQYF
NA,TRBV19,NA,TRBJ2-7,TGTGCCAGTTCGGTAGACTTCTCCTACGAGCAGTACTTC,CASSVDFSYEQYF